The source of this T cell receptor (beta chain) is a study of glioma-infiltrating T cells (dated by TCRdb to about 2016). As for the study more broadly: TCR alpha- and beta-chain repertoires were sequenced from glioma tissue, non-neoplastic brain tissue and matched peripheral blood mononuclear cells. Three low-grade glioma patients, about eight primary glioblastoma patients and three non-glioma patients contributing non-neoplastic brain tissue were included in the paired cohort. To measure divergence between tissue and blood T-cell populations, each tissue-infiltrating repertoire was compared with the peripheral blood repertoire of the same patient.

The study at large found these results: Small numbers underpinned the group comparisons: several glioblastoma patients, three low-grade glioma patients and three non-neoplastic patients. In non-neoplastic patients, VJ-independent divergence between tissue and blood fell below expectation, whereas in all gliomas, and especially in low-grade gliomas, the divergence rose above expectation. Very few CDR3 sequences were found to be shared between tissue and blood, and this scarcity was attributed to high CDR3 diversity and limited sampling.

This clonotype has just a few counts. Its antigen remains undetermined. Qualities for individual bases were not recorded, and no much larger clone is one base off. The iRepertoire nested amplicon-rescue multiplex PCR (arm-PCR) platform was used to amplify TCR alpha and beta CDR3 regions from RNA. The input for one-step reverse transcription and amplification was roughly 85-400 ng of tissue mRNA or PBMC total RNA. Following bead purification, Illumina adapters were added through a secondary multiplex PCR, and the libraries were then gel-purified between 200 and 400 bp. Internal 6-nucleotide barcodes were carried by the libraries and were used for demultiplexing. Sequencing of the libraries was done on an Illumina MiSeq using 2x220 or 2x250 nucleotide paired-end reads. Regarding the original processing steps: FLASH 1.2.11 was used to merge paired reads, and BWA-MEM then aligned the reads to the GRCh37 human genome before TRA and TRB reads were extracted. For V and J assignment, an IMGT-derived reference of cassette sequences and CDR3 motifs that included pseudogenes was used. Reads were translated in three frames, and productive CDR3s were defined as those with a C...FGXG motif and no stop codons. Clonotypes were defined as unique combinations of V-J cassette pair and CDR3 amino acid sequence. Filtering of reads was based on Hamming distance, with the threshold set by the sequence error rate of each sample in mapped regions. TCRdb handled the public reads itself, with Q25 trimming in fastp and clone calling in MiXCR, and kept productive beta chains. When rows share a CDR3 protein, they turn into one entry using the most common DNA and genes. The authors' filters were not applied to this entry. Recorded for this sample are approximately 20,000 distinct CDR3 sequences; roughly 24% of them occurred a single time. About 12% of the sample comes from the top ten.

The CDR3, cysteine through phenylalanine, is 14 amino acids long. Only the CDR3 DNA stays, 42 bases, in frame from base 1. Trimming removed 5 bases from V and 3 bases from J, leaving 14 bases between the germline ends. Looking up the germline V gene yields CDR1 SGHTA and CDR2 FQGNSA. The sequence is built from TRBV7-2 and TRBJ2-7; the D gene cannot be named for sure. Source material: glioma tissue, nonneoplastic brain tissue, or PBMCs (not recorded which). This receptor was obtained from a human donor with low-grade glioma or glioblastoma, undergoing nonglioma brain surgery, or in good health (not recorded which). The CDR3 protein is CASSPGRSGYEQYF. The DNA sequence is as follows: TGTGCCAGCAGCCCTGGCAGGTCAGGCTACGAGCAGTACTTC.